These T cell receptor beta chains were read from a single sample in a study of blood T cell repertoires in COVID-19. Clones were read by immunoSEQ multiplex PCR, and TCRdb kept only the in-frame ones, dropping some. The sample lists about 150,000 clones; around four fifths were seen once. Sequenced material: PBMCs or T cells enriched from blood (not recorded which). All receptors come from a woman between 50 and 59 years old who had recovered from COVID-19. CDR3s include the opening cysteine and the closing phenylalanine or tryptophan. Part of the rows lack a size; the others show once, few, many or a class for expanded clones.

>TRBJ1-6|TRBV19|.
CASRTPGQGARNSPLHF
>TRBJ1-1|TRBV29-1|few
CSVLTGEAFF
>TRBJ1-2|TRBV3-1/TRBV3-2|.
CASSSTGGGYGYTF
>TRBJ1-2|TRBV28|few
CASSTRRGRNYGYTF
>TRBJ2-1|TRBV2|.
CASLRTEVNEQFF
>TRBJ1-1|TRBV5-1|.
CASSPPGQEGTEAFF
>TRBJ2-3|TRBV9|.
CASSVQGGTQYF
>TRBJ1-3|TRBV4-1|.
CASSQAAGRRSSGNTIYF
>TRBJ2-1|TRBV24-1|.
CATSDEGVYNEQFF
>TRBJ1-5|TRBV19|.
CASSMVQGAGIQPQHF
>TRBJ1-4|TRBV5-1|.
CASSLRGQAANEKLFF
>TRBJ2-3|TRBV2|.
CASSEAFSQSPSGASTDTQYF
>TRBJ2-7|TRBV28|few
CASRNFGLLYEQYF
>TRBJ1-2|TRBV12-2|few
CASRLELFWWDRGTGYTF
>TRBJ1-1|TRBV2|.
CASRQDLQQGEAFF
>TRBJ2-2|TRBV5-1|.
CASSFSSPGQVNTGELFF
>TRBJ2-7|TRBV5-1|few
CASSLGTGLDYEQYF
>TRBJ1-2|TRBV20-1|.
CSASGLPGSYYGYTF
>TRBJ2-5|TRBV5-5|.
CASSLVGGSQQMQETQYF
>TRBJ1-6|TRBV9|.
CASSVGAGNNSPLHF
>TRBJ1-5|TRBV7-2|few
CASSFGGRDQPQHF
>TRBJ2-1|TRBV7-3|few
CASSSERGGLNEQFF
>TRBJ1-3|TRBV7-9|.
CASSSQGQSGNTIYF
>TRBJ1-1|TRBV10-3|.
CAISVGSGGGDTEAFF
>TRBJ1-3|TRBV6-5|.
CASSFGSALLSIYF
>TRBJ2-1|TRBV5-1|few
CASSFPNMSGGGHYNEQFF
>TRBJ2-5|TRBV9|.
CASSVGAGIGETQYF
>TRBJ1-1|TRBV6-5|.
CASSYVSRNTEAFF
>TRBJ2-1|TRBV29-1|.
CSVGGRDYNEQFF
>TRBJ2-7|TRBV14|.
CASSQAVSVEQYF
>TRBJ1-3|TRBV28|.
CASMGQGASSGNTIYF
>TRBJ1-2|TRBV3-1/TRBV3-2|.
CASSHEVRERYGYTF
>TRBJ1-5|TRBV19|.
CASSSSSADGQPQHF
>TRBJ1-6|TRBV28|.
CASSLDTAPLHF
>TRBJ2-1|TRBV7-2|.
CASAIGDTEQFF
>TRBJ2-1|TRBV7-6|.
CASSFGTSGMNEQFF
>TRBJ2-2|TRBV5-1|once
CASSPGQGRTGELFF
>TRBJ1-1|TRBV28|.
CASRFAGRGMNTEAFF
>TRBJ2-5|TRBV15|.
CATSRTPRAEETQYF
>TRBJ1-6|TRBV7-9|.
CASTKTGGVAYNSPLHF
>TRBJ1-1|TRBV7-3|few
CASSPGSGGSRAFF